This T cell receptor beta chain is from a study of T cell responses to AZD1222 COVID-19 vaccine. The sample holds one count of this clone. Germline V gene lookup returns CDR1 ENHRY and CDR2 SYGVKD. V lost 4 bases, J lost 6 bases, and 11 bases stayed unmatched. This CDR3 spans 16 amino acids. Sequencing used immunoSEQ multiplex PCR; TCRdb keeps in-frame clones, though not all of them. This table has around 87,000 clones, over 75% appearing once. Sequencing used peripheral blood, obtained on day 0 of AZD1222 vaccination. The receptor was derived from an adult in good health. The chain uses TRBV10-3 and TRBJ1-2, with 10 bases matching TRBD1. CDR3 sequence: CAISAQPGQGTHGYTF. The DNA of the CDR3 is TGTGCCATCAGTGCTCAACCGGGACAGGGGACCCATGGCTACACCTTC.